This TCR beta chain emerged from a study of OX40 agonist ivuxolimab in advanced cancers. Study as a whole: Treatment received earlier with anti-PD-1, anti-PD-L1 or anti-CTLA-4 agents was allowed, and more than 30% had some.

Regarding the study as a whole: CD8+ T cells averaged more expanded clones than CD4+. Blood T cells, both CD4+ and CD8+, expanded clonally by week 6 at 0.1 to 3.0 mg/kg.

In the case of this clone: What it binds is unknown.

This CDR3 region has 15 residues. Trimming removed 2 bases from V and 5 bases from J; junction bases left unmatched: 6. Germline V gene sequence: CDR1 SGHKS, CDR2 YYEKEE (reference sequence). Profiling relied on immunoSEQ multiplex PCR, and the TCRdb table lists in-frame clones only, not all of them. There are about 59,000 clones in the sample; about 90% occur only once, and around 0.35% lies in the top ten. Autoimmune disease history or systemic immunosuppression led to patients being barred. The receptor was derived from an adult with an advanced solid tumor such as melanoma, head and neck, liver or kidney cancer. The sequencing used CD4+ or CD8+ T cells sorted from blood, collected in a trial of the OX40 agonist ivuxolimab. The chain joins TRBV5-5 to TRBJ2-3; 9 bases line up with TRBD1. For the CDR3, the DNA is TGTGCCAGCAGCTTTACCACAGGGGGCGAAGATACGCAGTATTTT. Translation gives CASSFTTGGEDTQYF.